This T cell receptor beta chain was sequenced during a study of shared clonotypes between healthy human individuals. Study-wide results and limits: Sequencing depth was a factor that was expected to affect clonotype sharing among donors. Blood alone was sampled, and tissue repertoires likely differ.

Per the germline V gene, CDR1 is KGHSH and CDR2 is LQKENI. The junction had 7 bases not matched to a gene; V was cut back by 5 bases and J by 8 bases. The CDR3 covers 13 residues. Original methodology: Junction-only immunoSEQ sequences carried no quality scores, so filtering differed. Measured with immunoSEQ multiplex PCR; TCRdb has only the in-frame clones, and not every one. V, J and clone size were drawn from that table, and D and trimming were deduced from the DNA. The data show over a million clones, around 82% seen once. On this clone: The antigen remains unidentified.

This clonotype originated in a young man in good health. Some clones in this sample may be carry-over from other donors' samples. The chain is built from TRBV18 and TRBJ1-1; 8 nucleotides line up with TRBD1. Sequencing was done on a sample of memory CD4+ T cells from PBMCs. The subset was: CD45RA-negative fraction. The CDR3 reads CASSLDREKEAFF. The CDR3 nucleotides read TGTGCCAGCTCATTGGACAGGGAGAAAGAAGCTTTCTTT.